This note documents a single TCR beta chain sequence. The antigen remains undetermined. Looked up from germline, CDR1 is LNHDA and CDR2 is SQIVND (reference sequence). The CDR3 contains 14 residues. The ends lost 10 bases at V and 4 bases at J; junction bases unmatched: 10. 13 Jbeta primers and 60 Vbeta primers were used for the PCR. Sequenced by immunoSEQ multiplex PCR; TCRdb stores in-frame clones only, minus some. This table holds some 87,000 clones, 79% found once. The source of the sample is a study of cytomegalovirus exposure and HLA in healthy donors. Study-wide results and caveats: Several of the most significant clusters appeared linked to common viral pathogens, based on a later analysis. The authors confirmed in vitro that a few CMV-associated chains were specific for CMV antigens. Some segments of the V type, notably TRBV6-2 and TRBV6-3, were excluded as indistinguishable. It was in a later analysis that TCR association rates were seen to vary by HLA locus, highest for DRB1 and lowest for HLA-C.

This receptor was obtained from a woman aged 40 to 50 in good health and CMV-seropositive. This sequence joins TRBV19 and TRBJ1-5; 7 bases are shared with TRBD1. Sequences were obtained from PBMCs. CDR3 DNA: TGTGCCACCCAGACAGGGAATTATAATCAGCCCCAGCATTTT. Amino acid sequence: CATQTGNYNQPQHF.